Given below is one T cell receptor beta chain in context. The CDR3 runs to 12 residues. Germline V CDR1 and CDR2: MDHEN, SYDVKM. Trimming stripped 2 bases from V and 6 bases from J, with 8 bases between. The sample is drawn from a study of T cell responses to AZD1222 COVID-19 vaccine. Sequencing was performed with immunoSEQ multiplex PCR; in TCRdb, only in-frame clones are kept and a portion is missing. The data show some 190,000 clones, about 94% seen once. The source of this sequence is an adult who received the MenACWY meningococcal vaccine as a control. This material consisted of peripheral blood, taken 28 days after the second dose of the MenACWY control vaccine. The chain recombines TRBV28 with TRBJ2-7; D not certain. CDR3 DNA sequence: TGTGCCAGCAGTTTAATCTTATCCGAGCAGTACTTC. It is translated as CASSLILSEQYF.